These T cell receptor beta chains were read from a single sample in a study of CD8+CD57+ T cells in acquired aplastic anemia. One entry per CDR3 protein, called by TCRdb with MiXCR from the reads. The profile covers 270,000 or so distinct CDR3 sequences, with around 82% appearing a single time and 35% to 50% taken by the ten largest. Specimen: sorted CD4+, CD8+, or CD8+CD57+ T cells (not recorded which) from PBMCs. The source of these receptors is a human donor with aplastic anemia. CDR3s include the opening cysteine and the closing phenylalanine or tryptophan. A D gene is named only where the DNA matches it firmly. The size entry is marked missing in some rows and otherwise reads once, few, many or a size class.

V: TRBV2; D: .; size: once; J: TRBJ2-3; length: 14; DNA: TGTGCCAGCGTCAAGGGTGCGGGTCCGACTGAAGAGTTCTTT; CDR3: CASVKGAGPTEEFF
V: TRBV5-1; D: .; size: .; J: TRBJ2-3; length: 13; DNA: TGCGCCAGCGGGGCCGGGGGAGACGATAAGCAGTATTTT; CDR3: CASGAGGDDKQYF
V: TRBV9; D: .; size: few; J: TRBJ1-2; length: 16; DNA: .; CDR3: CASGVDGNIQYFGYTF
V: TRBV5-4; D: .; size: few; J: TRBJ2-5; length: 14; DNA: TGTGCCAGCAGCTTTACTAGCTACCAAGAGACCCAGTACTTC; CDR3: CASSFTSYQETQYF
V: TRBV7-9; D: .; size: .; J: TRBJ2-1; length: 14; DNA: TGTGCCAGCAGCGTAGGCTCAGATTACAATGATTTTTGCTTC; CDR3: CASSVGSDYNDFCF
V: TRBV7-8; D: .; size: few; J: TRBJ2-7; length: 14; DNA: TGTGCCAGCAGCTTAGCGCAAGGTCACGATACGCAGTATTTC; CDR3: CASSLAQGHDTQYF
V: TRBV2; D: .; size: .; J: TRBJ2-2; length: 14; DNA: TGTGCCAGCAGTGAATTGGGGCAAACCGGGGAGCTGTTTTTT; CDR3: CASSELGQTGELFF
V: TRBV4-1; D: TRBD1; size: .; J: TRBJ1-2; length: 12; DNA: TGCGCCAGCAGCCCGGGGACAGATGGCTACACCTTC; CDR3: CASSPGTDGYTF
V: TRBV5-6; D: .; size: .; J: TRBJ2-6; length: 16; DNA: TGTGCCAGCAGGTCGAGGGGGAGCTACGGGGCCAACGTCCTGACTTTC; CDR3: CASRSRGSYGANVLTF
V: TRBV7-9; D: TRBD1; size: .; J: TRBJ1-6; length: 14; DNA: TGTGCCAGACAGGGGGCTAGGGGGACCCAGTCCTTCGAGTTT; CDR3: CARQGARGTQSFEF
V: TRBV7-8; D: .; size: .; J: TRBJ1-1; length: 15; DNA: TGTGCCAGCAGCTTAGAGGTAGGACCCGATACGCAGTCTTTCTTT; CDR3: CASSLEVGPDTQSFF
V: TRBV5-4; D: TRBD2; size: many; J: TRBJ2-3; length: 13; DNA: TGTGCCAGCAGCCGGACTAGCGAAGATACGCAGTATTTT; CDR3: CASSRTSEDTQYF
V: TRBV7-6; D: .; size: .; J: TRBJ2-7; length: 15; DNA: TGTGCCAGCAGCCTAGAAGGGGCAGGCACCTACGAGCAGTACTTC; CDR3: CASSLEGAGTYEQYF
V: TRBV2; D: .; size: .; J: TRBJ1-5; length: 14; DNA: TGTGCCACCAGTGAGCCGTACAGCAATCAGCCCCAGCATTTT; CDR3: CATSEPYSNQPQHF
V: TRBV7-9; D: .; size: .; J: TRBJ2-1; length: 18; DNA: TGTGCCAGCAGCTTAGGCTCCCTGGAGCAAGATGTCCCCAATGAGCAGTTCTTC; CDR3: CASSLGSLEQDVPNEQFF
V: TRBV2; D: TRBD2; size: once; J: TRBJ2-3; length: 13; DNA: TGTAGCAGCTTAGCGGGGGGGATCGATACGCAGTATTTT; CDR3: CSSLAGGIDTQYF
V: TRBV7-8; D: .; size: .; J: TRBJ2-6; length: 15; DNA: TGTGCCAGCTGCCCCTGGAGGGAGTCCGACAGATACGCGACTTTC; CDR3: CASCPWRESDRYATF
V: TRBV7-2; D: TRBD2; size: .; J: TRBJ2-3; length: 13; DNA: TGTGCCAGCGGGGTAGCGGGAGGAGATAATCCGTATTTT; CDR3: CASGVAGGDNPYF
V: TRBV11-1; D: .; size: .; J: TRBJ1-5; length: 14; DNA: TGTGCCAGCAGCTTTGATTATAGCGATCAGCCCCAGCATTTT; CDR3: CASSFDYSDQPQHF
V: TRBV2; D: .; size: once; J: TRBJ1-1; length: 15; DNA: TGTGCCAGCAGCTTAGGTGGGGTCCGGGAGACTGAAGTTTTCTTT; CDR3: CASSLGGVRETEVFF
V: TRBV7-8; D: .; size: .; J: TRBJ1-5; length: 16; DNA: TGTGCCAGCAGCTTTCATCCAGACGGGAGAGTCCTGCCCCAGCATTTT; CDR3: CASSFHPDGRVLPQHF
V: TRBV7-8; D: TRBD2; size: .; J: TRBJ2-3; length: 14; DNA: TGTGCCAGCAGCTTAACTAGCGCAATGAGCAGTTCTTCTTTT; CDR3: CASSLTSAMSSSSF
V: TRBV7-9; D: .; size: .; J: TRBJ2-6; length: 17; DNA: TGTGCCAGCAGCCTAGGGGGTGGCTACGGGGGCAACATCGTCCTGACTTTC; CDR3: CASSLGGGYGGNIVLTF
V: TRBV11-3; D: .; size: .; J: TRBJ2-3; length: 14; DNA: TGTGCCAGCAGCCACAGTGGGCGGACCGATACGCAGTATTTT; CDR3: CASSHSGRTDTQYF
V: TRBV7-9; D: .; size: .; J: TRBJ1-1; length: 12; DNA: TGTGCCAGCAGCTTAGGGGCCCTCGAGGCTTTCTTT; CDR3: CASSLGALEAFF
V: TRBV7-2; D: TRBD2; size: .; J: TRBJ2-5; length: 15; DNA: TGTGCCAGCAGTCCCACTAGCGGGAGGCAAGAGACCCAGTACTTC; CDR3: CASSPTSGRQETQYF
V: TRBV25-1; D: TRBD1; size: few; J: TRBJ1-2; length: 17; DNA: TGTGCCAGCAGTGATTCCGGGGGACAGGGAATCGGTCGGGGCTACACCTTC; CDR3: CASSDSGGQGIGRGYTF
V: TRBV7-2; D: .; size: .; J: TRBJ2-2; length: 15; DNA: .; CDR3: CASSVGSGANGELFF
V: TRBV5-6; D: .; size: .; J: TRBJ1-1; length: 16; DNA: TGTGCCAGCAGCTTAGATAGGGACCCGGCCAACACTGAAGCTTTCTTT; CDR3: CASSLDRDPANTEAFF
V: TRBV11-3; D: .; size: .; J: TRBJ1-1; length: 13; DNA: TGTGCCAGCAGCTCAGAGCTGACAACTGAAGCTTTCTTT; CDR3: CASSSELTTEAFF
V: TRBV4-1; D: .; size: many; J: TRBJ1-2; length: 13; DNA: TGCGCCAGCAGCCAAGCAGGGGTCGGGGGTCCCCACTTC; CDR3: CASSQAGVGGPHF
V: TRBV9; D: .; size: .; J: TRBJ1-2; length: 16; DNA: TGTGCCAGCAGCGTAGGGTCAGATACGCAGGTATATGGCTACACCTTC; CDR3: CASSVGSDTQVYGYTF
V: TRBV11-3; D: .; size: .; J: TRBJ2-5; length: 14; DNA: TGTGCCAGCAGCTTAGGTCGCGCGGAGGAGACCGAGTCCTTC; CDR3: CASSLGRAEETESF
V: TRBV7-4; D: .; size: .; J: TRBJ1-1; length: 14; DNA: TGTGCCAGCAGCCTCCTCGATGGTCGCACTGAAGCTTTCTTT; CDR3: CASSLLDGRTEAFF
V: TRBV7-8; D: TRBD1; size: once; J: TRBJ2-1; length: 16; DNA: TGTGCCAGCAGCTTTCATCCAGACGGGACAGCCGTTGAGCAGTTCTTC; CDR3: CASSFHPDGTAVEQFF
V: TRBV13; D: .; size: few; J: TRBJ2-3; length: 12; DNA: TGTGCCAGCAGTTCAGGGTCAGATACGCAGTATTTT; CDR3: CASSSGSDTQYF
V: TRBV7-3; D: .; size: .; J: TRBJ1-2; length: 13; DNA: TGTGCCAGCAGCGACAGGCACTATCCTAGTTACACCTTC; CDR3: CASSDRHYPSYTF
V: TRBV20-1; D: .; size: .; J: TRBJ1-5; length: 12; DNA: TGCAGTGCTCACCAGGGGACTCAGCCCCAGCATTTT; CDR3: CSAHQGTQPQHF
V: TRBV2; D: .; size: .; J: TRBJ2-7; length: 13; DNA: TGTGCCAGCGGGGACTGGGTGACAGATACGCAGTACTTC; CDR3: CASGDWVTDTQYF
V: TRBV7-2; D: .; size: .; J: TRBJ1-6; length: 16; DNA: TGTGCCAGCAGCTTGGGGGAGGGCGGCGATAAGCCACCCCTCCACTTT; CDR3: CASSLGEGGDKPPLHF
V: TRBV11-1; D: .; size: .; J: TRBJ2-2; length: 17; DNA: TGTGCCAGCAGCCCGCCACAGGGCTGTGCGAACACCGGGGAGCTGTTTTTT; CDR3: CASSPPQGCANTGELFF
V: TRBV7-9; D: TRBD1; size: .; J: TRBJ2-6; length: 17; DNA: TGCGCCAGCAGCCCTCGACAGGGGAGCTACGGGGCCAACGTCCTGACTTTC; CDR3: CASSPRQGSYGANVLTF
V: TRBV2; D: .; size: .; J: TRBJ1-5; length: 15; DNA: TGTGCCAGCAGTGTAATGGGGCCAGGGGTTCAGCCCCAGCATTTT; CDR3: CASSVMGPGVQPQHF
V: TRBV2; D: .; size: few; J: TRBJ2-1; length: 16; DNA: TGTGCCAGCAGCCAGGGGGGCGGAGCCAACACGGAAGCGTTCTTTTTC; CDR3: CASSQGGGANTEAFFF
V: TRBV5-6; D: TRBD2; size: .; J: TRBJ2-3; length: 17; DNA: TGTGCCAGCAGCCCCGTTGACGTAGCGGGAGAGACAGATACGCAGTATTTT; CDR3: CASSPVDVAGETDTQYF
V: TRBV9; D: TRBD2; size: .; J: TRBJ2-1; length: 13; DNA: TGTGCCAGCGGGGGGACTAGCGGGCATGAGCAGTTCTTC; CDR3: CASGGTSGHEQFF
V: TRBV2; D: .; size: few; J: TRBJ2-7; length: 15; DNA: TGTGCCAGCAGTGAACCGCGACAGAATAGCTACGAGCAGTACTTC; CDR3: CASSEPRQNSYEQYF
V: TRBV9; D: .; size: .; J: TRBJ1-4; length: 17; DNA: TGTGCCAGCAGCGTGCCTGTAGACGCAGAATTTTGGGAAAAACTGTTTTTT; CDR3: CASSVPVDAEFWEKLFF
V: TRBV5-4; D: TRBD1; size: .; J: TRBJ2-3; length: 13; DNA: TGTGCCAGTAGGGAAGGGGGCGCAGATACGCAGTATTTT; CDR3: CASREGGADTQYF
V: TRBV7-9; D: .; size: .; J: TRBJ1-6; length: 16; DNA: TGTGCCAGCAGCTTGGAGGGGGGCGGGTATAATGCTCAGCTCCACTTT; CDR3: CASSLEGGGYNAQLHF
V: TRBV7-9; D: TRBD1; size: .; J: TRBJ2-5; length: 15; DNA: TGTGCCGGACAGGGGGCCCGGGAGACAAAGTACATCGGGTACTTC; CDR3: CAGQGARETKYIGYF
V: TRBV5-5; D: .; size: .; J: TRBJ1-1; length: 16; DNA: TGTGCCAGCAGCTTGGAACTAGTCGTCTTGAACACTGAAGCTTTCTTT; CDR3: CASSLELVVLNTEAFF
V: TRBV7-8; D: TRBD1; size: .; J: TRBJ2-5; length: 15; DNA: TGTGCCAGCAGCTCACAGCCGGCCGGGACAGCCACCTACTACTTC; CDR3: CASSSQPAGTATYYF
V: TRBV19; D: .; size: .; J: TRBJ1-1; length: 15; DNA: TGTGCCAGCAGCTTAGATCTGAGAGCCTACACTGAAGATTTCTTT; CDR3: CASSLDLRAYTEDFF
V: TRBV7-9; D: TRBD2; size: .; J: TRBJ2-1; length: 22; DNA: TGTGCCAGCAGCTTTCACATAAGCGGGGGGAGAGGTGGGACTATCGTATACAATGAGCAGTTCTTC; CDR3: CASSFHISGGRGGTIVYNEQFF
V: TRBV7-3; D: .; size: .; J: TRBJ1-1; length: 12; DNA: TGTGCCAGCAGCCTAGCCAGGGGAGACGATTTCTTT; CDR3: CASSLARGDDFF
V: TRBV7-2; D: .; size: .; J: TRBJ2-1; length: 16; DNA: TGTGCCAGCAGCTTTCCAAGGGGCGCCGAGTATGGCTACCAGTTCTTC; CDR3: CASSFPRGAEYGYQFF